Listed below are T cell receptor beta chains from one sample, sequenced in a study of blood T cells in healthy people across ages. MiXCR was run by TCRdb on the 5' RACE reads, yielding one entry per CDR3 protein. This table has approximately 1,000,000 distinct CDR3 sequences, roughly two fifths appearing once. The sequenced sample was blood. These receptors originate from a man aged 18 to 30 in good health. The CDR3 runs from the conserved cysteine through the conserved F or W. The order of the fields is clone size, D gene, J gene, V gene, CDR3 DNA, CDR3 protein. The D gene is left open where the match is weak. Part of the rows lack a size; the others show once, few, many or a class for expanded clones.

>-|-|TRBJ1-1|TRBV10-3
TGTGCCATCAGCGTCACAGACACTGAAGCTTTCTTT
CAISVTDTEAFF
>few|-|TRBJ2-3|TRBV7-8
TGTGCCAGCAGCGACCTTTCAACAGATACGCAGTATTTT
CASSDLSTDTQYF
>few|-|TRBJ2-7|TRBV4-3
TGCGCCAGCAGCCAAGTTATCCAGCAGGGAGGCGAGCAGTACTTC
CASSQVIQQGGEQYF
>few|TRBD2|TRBJ2-7|TRBV9
TGTGCCAGCAGCGTAGAGAGTAGCGGGGGTTCCTACGAGCAGTACTTC
CASSVESSGGSYEQYF
>few|-|TRBJ2-1|TRBV6-1
TGTGCCAGCAGTTTGGAGGGCCCCGGTGTGGATGAGCAGTTCTTC
CASSLEGPGVDEQFF
>-|-|TRBJ1-5|TRBV27
TGTGCCAGCAGTTTATCAGCCTTGGGCAATCAGCCCCAGCATTTT
CASSLSALGNQPQHF
>-|-|TRBJ2-3|TRBV2
TGTGCCAGCAGTCAACGGGCGTCTTTCGGAAATACGCAGTATTTT
CASSQRASFGNTQYF
>-|-|TRBJ1-5|TRBV20-1
TGCAGTGCTAATGTGGAAGGGCTCGTCCAGCCCCAGCATTTT
CSANVEGLVQPQHF
>few|-|TRBJ2-6|TRBV11-2
TGTGCCAGCAGCATTGGTAGTACTGGGGCCAACGTCCTGACTTTC
CASSIGSTGANVLTF
>-|TRBD2|TRBJ2-4|TRBV2
TGTGCCAGCAGTGAAGCCCAGCGGGGGGGCAAAAACATTCAGTACTTC
CASSEAQRGGKNIQYF